These T cell receptor beta chains were read from a single sample in a study of blood T cell repertoires in COVID-19. Assay: immunoSEQ multiplex PCR; the TCRdb copy retains only in-frame clones and omits some. The sample carries more than 300,000 clones, 90% recorded once. The specimen sequenced was PBMCs or T cells enriched from blood (not recorded which). The receptors were gathered from a woman under 40 who had been exposed to COVID-19. Both conserved end residues are part of each CDR3. A D gene is named only where the DNA matches it firmly. Clone size, where shown, is once, few, many, or a class for clones that have expanded.

clone_size | d_call | j_call | v_call | cdr3_nt | cdr3_aa
. | . | TRBJ2-7 | TRBV7-9 | TGTGCCAGCAGCTTAAACATCAACGAGCAGTACTTC | CASSLNINEQYF
. | TRBD1 | TRBJ1-1 | TRBV4-3 | TGCGCCAGCAGCCAAACAGGGGCAGGGGGAGCTTTCTTT | CASSQTGAGGAFF
. | . | TRBJ2-6 | TRBV7-2 | TGTGCCAGCAGCTCAGACAGAGCTGGGGCCAACGTCCTGACTTTC | CASSSDRAGANVLTF
. | TRBD1 | TRBJ2-7 | TRBV5-1 | TGCGCCAGCAGCTTCTCCGGGACAGGGTTGTTCTACGAGCAGTACTTC | CASSFSGTGLFYEQYF
. | . | TRBJ1-2 | TRBV21-1 | TGTGCCAGCAGCAGCAGGGGGCACTATGGCTACACCTTC | CASSSRGHYGYTF
. | . | TRBJ1-3 | TRBV12-3/TRBV12-4 | TGTGCCAGCAGCCCCAGGATTGGAAACACCATATATTTT | CASSPRIGNTIYF
. | . | TRBJ2-2 | TRBV18 | TGTGCCAGCTCACCACGTGGCCACCTTTCGGGCGGGGAGCTGTTTTTT | CASSPRGHLSGGELFF
. | . | TRBJ2-1 | TRBV15 | TGTGCCACCAGCCCTATGACTCGCGATGAGCAGTTCTTC | CATSPMTRDEQFF
few | . | TRBJ2-1 | TRBV24-1 | TGTGCCACCAGTGAAGGGGGAGCGGGGCCTCTCGACAATGAGCAGTTCTTC | CATSEGGAGPLDNEQFF
. | . | TRBJ1-1 | TRBV5-4 | TGTGCCAGCAGCTACCCGCCAGGGGACGGCGAAGCTTTCTTT | CASSYPPGDGEAFF
. | TRBD1 | TRBJ1-3 | TRBV19 | TGTGCCAGTAGTATAACCGGGACAGGGGGAAACACCATATATTTT | CASSITGTGGNTIYF
. | . | TRBJ1-2 | TRBV6-5 | TGTGCCAGCAGTTACGTCAGGGTAGGATATGGCTACACCTTC | CASSYVRVGYGYTF
. | TRBD1 | TRBJ1-2 | TRBV7-9 | TGTGCCAGCAGCCCACTCCAGGGGGTCAGGGGCTACACCTTC | CASSPLQGVRGYTF
. | . | TRBJ1-2 | TRBV27 | TGTGCCAGCAGTGGGGGCGGGGGAACCTATGGCTACACCTTC | CASSGGGGTYGYTF
. | TRBD1 | TRBJ1-5 | TRBV18 | TGTGCCAGCTCAGCCGCCGGGACAGGGCCCTCGACCCAGCATTTT | CASSAAGTGPSTQHF
once | TRBD1 | TRBJ1-2 | TRBV9 | TGTGCCAGCAGCGTAGATAGGGACAGGGGAGGATCTAACTATGGCTACACCTTC | CASSVDRDRGGSNYGYTF
once | TRBD1 | TRBJ1-2 | TRBV18 | TGTGCCAGCTCAAACATAGTTGAGGGGGCGTCGGTCTATGGCTACACCTTC | CASSNIVEGASVYGYTF
. | TRBD1 | TRBJ1-6 | TRBV29-1 | TGCAGCGTCACGGGACAGGGTCATTCACCCCTCCACTTT | CSVTGQGHSPLHF
. | . | TRBJ1-1 | TRBV9 | TGTGCCAGCAGAGAAGCCGGAGGGAACACTGAAGCTTTCTTT | CASREAGGNTEAFF
few | . | TRBJ1-5 | TRBV7-9 | TGCCCCCGGGGGGCAGGGGACAATCAGCCCCAGCATTTT | CPRGAGDNQPQHF
. | . | TRBJ2-1 | TRBV19 | TGTGCCAGTAGTATAGCGCGGGATGAGCAGTTCTTC | CASSIARDEQFF
. | TRBD1 | TRBJ1-2 | TRBV29-1 | TGCAGCGTCGACAAGGGACAGGGCCTCTTC | CSVDKGQGLF
once | TRBD2 | TRBJ2-7 | TRBV15 | TGTGCCACCAGCCTCGGGGGGGTCGGCGAGCAGTACTTC | CATSLGGVGEQYF
. | . | TRBJ1-2 | TRBV19 | TGTGCCAGTAGTAGGCGGGGCGGAGTGGGCTATGGCTACACCTTC | CASSRRGGVGYGYTF
. | TRBD1 | TRBJ1-1 | TRBV6-2/TRBV6-3 | TGTGCCAGCAGTTACAGGCAGGGGGGCAGAACTGAAGCTTTCTTT | CASSYRQGGRTEAFF
. | . | TRBJ2-7 | TRBV28 | TGTGCCAGCAGTTCACAGGGACCTAGCTCCTACGAGCAGTACTTC | CASSSQGPSSYEQYF
. | . | TRBJ2-5 | TRBV27 | TGTGCCAGCAGTCTGAGGGCCGTAGGGACCCAGTACTTC | CASSLRAVGTQYF
. | . | TRBJ1-2 | TRBV5-1 | TGCGCCAGCAGCTTGGAGGGGACAAGGTATGACTACACCTTC | CASSLEGTRYDYTF
. | . | TRBJ2-3 | TRBV6-5 | TGTGCCAGCAGTTTGAGGACTATCACAGATACGCAGTATTTT | CASSLRTITDTQYF
. | . | TRBJ1-3 | TRBV7-2 | TGTGCCAGCAGCTTAGATCGGGGGGCATCGGGAAACACCATATATTTT | CASSLDRGASGNTIYF
. | . | TRBJ1-1 | TRBV12-3/TRBV12-4 | TGTGCCAGCAGTTTAGGGCCCACTGAAGCTTTCTTT | CASSLGPTEAFF
once | . | TRBJ1-1 | TRBV19 | TGTGCCAGTAAAGGAGAGAGACACCGAGACAGGTTTGGCACTGAAGCTTTCTTT | CASKGERHRDRFGTEAFF
. | . | TRBJ1-2 | TRBV18 | TGTGCCAGCTCACCATCCAGGTCGTCAGGCTACACCTTC | CASSPSRSSGYTF
. | TRBD1 | TRBJ1-1 | TRBV9 | TGTGCCAGCAGCGCAAGAACCGGGACAGGTGGGAACACTGAAGCTTTCTTT | CASSARTGTGGNTEAFF
. | . | TRBJ2-7 | TRBV11-2 | TGTGCCAGCAGCTTAGGGACAGCCTCCTACGAGCAGTACTTC | CASSLGTASYEQYF
. | . | TRBJ1-5 | TRBV6-5 | TGTGCCAGCAGTTACGCGAGGTCGGGGCAGCCCCAGCATTTT | CASSYARSGQPQHF
. | TRBD1 | TRBJ1-1 | TRBV7-9 | TGTGCCAGCAGCCCCTGGACAGGGGAAGTGGATGAAGCTTTCTTT | CASSPWTGEVDEAFF
. | TRBD1 | TRBJ1-1 | TRBV19 | TGTGCCAGTAGTATATTGGACAGGGGGCCTTCTGAAGCTTTCTTT | CASSILDRGPSEAFF
. | . | TRBJ1-2 | TRBV5-1 | TGCGCCAGCAGCTTGGGGCAGGGGAAAGGCTACACCTTC | CASSLGQGKGYTF
. | TRBD2 | TRBJ2-1 | TRBV28 | TGTGCCAGCCTTTCCTCAGCTAGCGGGGGGGCTAGTGAGCAGTTCTTC | CASLSSASGGASEQFF
. | TRBD1 | TRBJ1-1 | TRBV19 | TGTGCCAGTAGGCCGGGACAGGCCTGGGGAGAGGCTTTCTTT | CASRPGQAWGEAFF
. | . | TRBJ1-1 | TRBV4-3 | TGCGCCAGCAGCCAAGATTCGTCAGGGTTTAACACTGAAGCTTTCTTT | CASSQDSSGFNTEAFF
. | . | TRBJ2-1 | TRBV25-1 | TGTGCCAGCACGAAGGGGAATGAGCAGTTCTTC | CASTKGNEQFF